The text below deals with one T cell receptor beta chain. Its target is not known. This specimen belongs to a study of T cell responses to AZD1222 COVID-19 vaccine. Overall study results and limits: Vaccine-associated CD4 TCRs ranged over spike, dominating at 160-218 and 743-854. Rises in breadth and depth of Spike-specific TCRs came after two AZD1222 doses.

Clones were read by immunoSEQ multiplex PCR, and TCRdb kept only the in-frame ones, dropping some. The sample yields around 15,000 clones, approximately 90% seen once. This CDR3 has 14 residues. Looked up from germline, CDR1 is MDHEN and CDR2 is SYDVKM. The V and J ends lost 2 bases and 0 bases, in that order; junction bases with no gene match: 0. V gene TRBV28 combines with J gene TRBJ2-7, with TRBD2 identical over 8 bases. This TCR was sampled from an adult who received the AZD1222 COVID-19 vaccine. Sequencing was performed on peripheral blood, taken 28 days after the second AZD1222 dose. The CDR3: CASSLSGSSYEQYF. The CDR3, as DNA: TGTGCCAGCAGTTTAAGCGGGAGCTCCTACGAGCAGTACTTC. Looking up the rest from reference TRBV28 and TRBJ2-7 gives the full variable domain: DVKVTQSSRYLVKRTGEKVFLECVQDMDHENMFWYRQDPGLGLRLIYFSYDVKMKEKGDIPEGYSVSREKKERFSLILESASTNQTSMYLCASSLSGSSYEQYFGPGTRLTVT.